This T cell receptor (beta chain) emerged from a study of T cells after yellow fever vaccination. Study-wide results and caveats: Re-detected after boosting: most primary clones, about 96% of CD4 and under 90% of CD8.

Remarks on this clonotype: What it recognizes is unknown.

TCRdb used MiXCR to reprocess the 5' RACE reads, holding one entry per CDR3 protein. The sample records almost 600,000 distinct CDR3 sequences, 13% being singletons. V lost 4 bases, J lost 0 bases, and 7 bases lay in between. The length of the CDR3 is 13 residues. CDR1 is DFQATT, CDR2 SNEGSKA, per germline (reference sequence). This chain links TRBV20-1 with TRBJ1-3; D uncertain. The TCR was taken from a young man who received the YFV17D yellow fever vaccine. This specimen was PBMCs, taken on the day of the yellow fever booster vaccination. CDR3 residues: CSATGFSGNTIYF. The CDR3 nucleotides are TGCAGTGCTACAGGCTTCTCTGGAAACACCATATATTTT.